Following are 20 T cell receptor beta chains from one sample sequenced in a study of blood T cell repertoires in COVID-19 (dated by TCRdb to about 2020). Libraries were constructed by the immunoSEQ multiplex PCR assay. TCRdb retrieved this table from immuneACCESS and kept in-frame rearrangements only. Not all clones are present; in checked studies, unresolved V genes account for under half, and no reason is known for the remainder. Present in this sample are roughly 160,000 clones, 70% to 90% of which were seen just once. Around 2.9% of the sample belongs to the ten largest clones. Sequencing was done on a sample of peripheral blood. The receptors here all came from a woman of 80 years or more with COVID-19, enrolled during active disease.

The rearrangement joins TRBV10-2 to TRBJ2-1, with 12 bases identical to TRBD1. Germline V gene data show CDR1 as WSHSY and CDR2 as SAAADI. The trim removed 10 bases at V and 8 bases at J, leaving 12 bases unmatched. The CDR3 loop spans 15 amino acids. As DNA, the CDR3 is TGCGCCAAGCAAATCCCGGGACAGGGGGCATATGAGCAGTTCTTC. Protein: CAKQIPGQGAYEQFF.

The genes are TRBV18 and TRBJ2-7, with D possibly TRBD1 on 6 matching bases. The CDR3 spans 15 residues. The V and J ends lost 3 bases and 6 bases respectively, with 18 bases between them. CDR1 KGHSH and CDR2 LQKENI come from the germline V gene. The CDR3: CASSPTRSGASEQYF. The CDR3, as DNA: TGTGCCAGCTCACCCACTCGGTCAGGGGCGAGCGAGCAGTACTTC.

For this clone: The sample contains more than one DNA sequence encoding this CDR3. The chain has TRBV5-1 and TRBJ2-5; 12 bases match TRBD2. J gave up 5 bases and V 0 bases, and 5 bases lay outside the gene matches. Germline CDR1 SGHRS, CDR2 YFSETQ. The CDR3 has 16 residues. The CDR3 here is CASSLALAGGVETQYF. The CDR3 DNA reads TGCGCCAGCAGCTTGGCTCTAGCGGGAGGGGTGGAGACCCAGTACTTC.

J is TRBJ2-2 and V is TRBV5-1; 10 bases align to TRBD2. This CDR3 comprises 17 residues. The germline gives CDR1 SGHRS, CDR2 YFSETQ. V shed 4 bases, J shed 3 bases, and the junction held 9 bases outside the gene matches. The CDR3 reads CASSPHPLAGDTGELFF. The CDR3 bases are TGCGCCAGCAGCCCACACCCGCTAGCGGGAGACACCGGGGAGCTGTTTTTT.

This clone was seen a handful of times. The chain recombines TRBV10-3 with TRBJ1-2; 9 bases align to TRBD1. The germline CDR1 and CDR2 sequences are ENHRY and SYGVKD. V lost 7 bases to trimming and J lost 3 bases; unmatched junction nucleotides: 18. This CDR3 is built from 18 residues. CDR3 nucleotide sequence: TGTGCCATCACCCCCTGGGTTTGGGACACAGGGGGCCACTATGGCTACACCTTC. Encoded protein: CAITPWVWDTGGHYGYTF.

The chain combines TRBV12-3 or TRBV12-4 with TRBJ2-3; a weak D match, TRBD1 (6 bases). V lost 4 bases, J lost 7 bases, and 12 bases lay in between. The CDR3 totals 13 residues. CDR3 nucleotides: TGTGCCAGCAGTTCCGGACAGACGTATACGCAGTATTTT. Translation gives CASSSGQTYTQYF.

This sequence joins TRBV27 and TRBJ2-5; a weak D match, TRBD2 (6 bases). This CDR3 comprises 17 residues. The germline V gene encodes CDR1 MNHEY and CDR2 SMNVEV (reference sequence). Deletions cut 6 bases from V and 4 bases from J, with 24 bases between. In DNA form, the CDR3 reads TGTGCCAGCAGACCGAATTTCCGGGCCGTGGGGGGAGAGACCCAGTACTTC. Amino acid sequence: CASRPNFRAVGGETQYF.

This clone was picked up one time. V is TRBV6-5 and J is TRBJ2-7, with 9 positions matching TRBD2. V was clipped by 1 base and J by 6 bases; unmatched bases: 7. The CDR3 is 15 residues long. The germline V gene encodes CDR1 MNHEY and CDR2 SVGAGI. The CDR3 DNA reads TGTGCCAGCAGTTACTTGCGGGGGGGCCTCGGCGAGCAGTACTTC. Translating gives CASSYLRGGLGEQYF.

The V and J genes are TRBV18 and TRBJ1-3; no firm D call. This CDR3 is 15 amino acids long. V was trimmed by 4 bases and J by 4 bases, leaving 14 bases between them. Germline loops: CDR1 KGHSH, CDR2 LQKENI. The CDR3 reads CASSQLEGTGNTIYF. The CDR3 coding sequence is TGTGCCAGCTCACAACTGGAGGGAACCGGAAACACCATATATTTT.

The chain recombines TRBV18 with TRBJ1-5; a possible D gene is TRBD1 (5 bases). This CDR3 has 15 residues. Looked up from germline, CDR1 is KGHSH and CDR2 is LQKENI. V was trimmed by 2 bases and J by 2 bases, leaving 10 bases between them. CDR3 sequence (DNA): TGTGCCAGCTCACCAATGGGGGGGGGCAATCAGCCCCAGCATTTT. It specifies CASSPMGGGNQPQHF.

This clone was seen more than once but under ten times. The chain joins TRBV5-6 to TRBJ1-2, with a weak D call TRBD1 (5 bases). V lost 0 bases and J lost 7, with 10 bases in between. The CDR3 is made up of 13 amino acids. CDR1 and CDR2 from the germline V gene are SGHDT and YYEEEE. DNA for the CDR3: TGTGCCAGCAGCTTGGACAGGATGGGTGGCTACACCTTC. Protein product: CASSLDRMGGYTF.

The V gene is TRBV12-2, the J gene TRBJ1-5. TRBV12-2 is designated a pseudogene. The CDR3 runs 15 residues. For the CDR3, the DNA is TGTGCAAGTCGCTTTAGCGGCAGGGAAGATCAGCCCCAGCATTTT. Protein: CASRFSGREDQPQHF.

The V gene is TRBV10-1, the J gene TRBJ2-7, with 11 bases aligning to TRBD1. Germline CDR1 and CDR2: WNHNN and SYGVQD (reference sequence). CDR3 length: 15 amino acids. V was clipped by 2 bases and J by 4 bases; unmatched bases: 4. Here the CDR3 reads CASSEKDRGHYEQYF. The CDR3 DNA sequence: TGCGCCAGCAGTGAGAAGGACAGGGGGCATTACGAGCAGTACTTC.

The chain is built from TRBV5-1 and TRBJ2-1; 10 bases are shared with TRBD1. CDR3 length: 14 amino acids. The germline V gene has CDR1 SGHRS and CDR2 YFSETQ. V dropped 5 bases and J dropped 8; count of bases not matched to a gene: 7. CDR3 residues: CASSATGGGYEQFF. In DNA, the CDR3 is TGCGCCAGCAGTGCGACAGGGGGCGGCTATGAGCAGTTCTTC. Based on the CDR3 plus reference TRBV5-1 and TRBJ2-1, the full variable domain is KAGVTQTPRYLIKTRGQQVTLSCSPISGHRSVSWYQQTPGQGLQFLFEYFSETQRNKGNFPGRFSGRQFSNSRSEMNVSTLELGDSALYLCASSATGGGYEQFFGPGTRLTVL.

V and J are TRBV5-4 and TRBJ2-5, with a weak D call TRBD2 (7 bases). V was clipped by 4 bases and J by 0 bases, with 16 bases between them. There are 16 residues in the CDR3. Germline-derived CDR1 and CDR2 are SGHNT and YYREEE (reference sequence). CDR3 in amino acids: CASSRLGGRNQETQYF. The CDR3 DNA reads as TGTGCCAGCAGCCGGTTGGGGGGGCGAAACCAAGAGACCCAGTACTTC.

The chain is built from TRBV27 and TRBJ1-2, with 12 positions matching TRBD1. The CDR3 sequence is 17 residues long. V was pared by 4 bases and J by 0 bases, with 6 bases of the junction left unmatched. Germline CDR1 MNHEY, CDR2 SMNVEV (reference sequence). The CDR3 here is CASSYGTGGLSNYGYTF. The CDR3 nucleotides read TGTGCCAGCAGTTATGGGACAGGGGGCCTGTCTAACTATGGCTACACCTTC.

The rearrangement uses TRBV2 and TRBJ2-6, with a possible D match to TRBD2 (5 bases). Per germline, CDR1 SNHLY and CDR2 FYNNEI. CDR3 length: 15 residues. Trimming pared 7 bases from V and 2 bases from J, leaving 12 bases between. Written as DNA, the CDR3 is TGTGCCAGCATTGAGGAGGCGGCTGGGGCCAACGTCCTGACTTTC. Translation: CASIEEAAGANVLTF.

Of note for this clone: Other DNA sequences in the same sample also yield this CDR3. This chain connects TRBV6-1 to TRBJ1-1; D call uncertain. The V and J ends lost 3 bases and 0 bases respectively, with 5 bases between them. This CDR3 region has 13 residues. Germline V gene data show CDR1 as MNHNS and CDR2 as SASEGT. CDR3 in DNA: TGTGCCAGCAGTGACAGAATGAACACTGAAGCTTTCTTT. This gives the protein CASSDRMNTEAFF.

The CDR3 loop reads CASSQFRGTYEQYF. The DNA for the CDR3 is TGTGCCAGCAGCCAATTTCGCGGGACCTACGAGCAGTACTTC. This chain links TRBV3-1 (or the pseudogene TRBV3-2) with TRBJ2-7; D perhaps matches TRBD2 (6 bases). The CDR3 runs to 14 residues. Germline assignment: CDR1 LGHDT and CDR2 YNNKEL (reference sequence). Between the trimmed V and J ends, which lost 2 bases and 2 bases, there was a span of 10 bases.

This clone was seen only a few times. The chain's CDR3 is CASSQDRDSPLHF. Here the CDR3 DNA reads TGTGCCAGCAGCCAAGATCGGGATTCACCCCTCCACTTT. J is TRBJ1-6 and V is TRBV4-2; no clear D gene. This CDR3 has 13 residues. The V end was cut by 0 bases, the J end by 8 bases, with 5 bases between. Germline CDR1 reads LGHNA; CDR2 reads YNFKEQ.